These 24 T cell receptor beta chains originate from one sample sequenced in a study of blood T cell repertoires in COVID-19. Repertoires were generated with immunoSEQ multiplex PCR, while TCRdb's copy carries only in-frame clones and drops some. The table includes around 90,000 clones, about nine tenths detected once. Sequencing was performed on peripheral blood. The receptor set was obtained from a male donor with acute or convalescent COVID-19.

CDR3 in amino acids: CASSLGSRNEKLFF. In nucleotides, the CDR3 is TGTGCCAGCAGTTTGGGCAGCCGTAATGAAAAACTGTTTTTT. The chain has TRBV28 and TRBJ1-4; unclear D gene. Deletions cut 3 bases from V and 4 bases from J, with 9 bases between. This CDR3 contains 14 residues. The germline gives CDR1 MDHEN, CDR2 SYDVKM.

The chain uses TRBV5-1 and TRBJ2-1; D is undetermined. From germline, CDR1 is SGHRS and CDR2 YFSETQ. The CDR3 is 12 residues long. Trimming pared 1 base from V and 8 bases from J, leaving 7 bases between. CDR3 loop: CASSLFRHEQFF. CDR3 DNA sequence: TGCGCCAGCAGCTTGTTTCGTCATGAGCAGTTCTTC.

The V gene is TRBV5-1, the J gene TRBJ2-2, with 7 positions matching TRBD1. CDR3 size: 14 residues. CDR1 SGHRS and CDR2 YFSETQ come from the germline V gene. V was clipped by 0 bases and J by 7 bases; unmatched bases: 3. The DNA of the CDR3 is TGCGCCAGCAGCTTGGCCGGGACAGTCGGGGAGCTGTTTTTT. Its translation: CASSLAGTVGELFF.

The chain has TRBV25-1 and TRBJ1-2; D remains ambiguous. This CDR3 contains 13 residues. The germline V gene encodes CDR1 MGHDK and CDR2 SYGVNS. V was clipped by 3 bases and J by 8 bases, with 13 bases between them. In DNA form, the CDR3 reads TGTGCCAGCAGTGACCCTTCGGTGGGCGGCTACACCTTC. Protein: CASSDPSVGGYTF.

This sequence joins TRBV5-1 and TRBJ2-6; 12 bases map to TRBD1. This CDR3 comprises 19 residues. The V and J ends lost 4 bases and 4 bases, in that order; junction bases with no gene match: 12. CDR1 and CDR2 (germline): SGHRS, YFSETQ. In nucleotides, the CDR3 is TGCGCCAGCAGCCCGGAAGGGACAGGGGGCGGGAAAGGGGCCAACGTCCTGACTTTC. Translation: CASSPEGTGGGKGANVLTF.

CDR3 residues: CASSQDTGANNSPLHF. The CDR3 region has the DNA TGCGCCAGCAGCCAGGACACAGGGGCGAATAATTCACCCCTCCACTTT. The J gene is TRBJ1-6, the V gene TRBV5-1; TRBD1 aligns across 7 bases. The germline CDR1 and CDR2 sequences are SGHRS and YFSETQ. The CDR3 runs 16 residues. Trimming cost V 4 bases and J 5 bases; bases outside gene matches: 9.

The CDR3 loop reads CASSQGQGTDQPQHF. The DNA for the CDR3 is TGTGCCAGCTCACAGGGACAGGGGACCGATCAGCCCCAGCATTTT. This chain uses TRBV18 with TRBJ1-5; 10 bases map to TRBD1. Trimming cost V 4 bases and J 5 bases; bases outside gene matches: 5. The germline CDR1 and CDR2 sequences are KGHSH and LQKENI. The CDR3 sequence is 15 residues long.

V is TRBV5-1 and J is TRBJ1-4, with D possibly TRBD1 on 6 matching bases. V gave up 4 bases and J gave up 3 bases, with 10 bases separating them. The CDR3 consists of 14 residues. Germline CDR1 reads SGHRS; CDR2 reads YFSETQ. CDR3 bases: TGCGCCAGCAGCGACAGGACATCTAATGAAAAACTGTTTTTT. It codes for CASSDRTSNEKLFF.

The chain uses TRBV5-1 and TRBJ1-1; a weak D match, TRBD1 (6 bases). CDR1 and CDR2 (germline): SGHRS, YFSETQ. V gave up 3 bases and J gave up 4 bases, with 16 bases separating them. This CDR3 comprises 15 residues. CDR3 DNA sequence: TGCGCCAGCAGCTCGGGGGGCGCGGTGGGCACTGAAGCTTTCTTT. This encodes CASSSGGAVGTEAFF. Full variable domain (remainder filled in from reference TRBV5-1 and TRBJ1-1): KAGVTQTPRYLIKTRGQQVTLSCSPISGHRSVSWYQQTPGQGLQFLFEYFSETQRNKGNFPGRFSGRQFSNSRSEMNVSTLELGDSALYLCASSSGGAVGTEAFFGQGTRLTVV.

The chain combines TRBV30 with TRBJ1-6, with 9 positions matching TRBD1. Germline CDR1 GTSNPN, CDR2 SVGIG (reference sequence). V was clipped by 2 bases and J by 7 bases; unmatched bases: 3. This CDR3 contains 14 residues. CDR3 sequence: CAWSPTGGNSPLHF. Here the CDR3 DNA reads TGTGCCTGGAGTCCGACAGGGGGAAATTCACCCCTCCACTTT.

The sample holds a few counts of this clone. The chain employs TRBV19 and TRBJ1-5, with a tentative D call TRBD1 (5 bases). This CDR3 is built from 14 residues. Germline loops: CDR1 LNHDA, CDR2 SQIVND (reference sequence). V lost 3 bases and J 8 bases, leaving 14 bases between the germline ends. CDR3 amino acids: CASSMRQGEEPQHF. CDR3 bases: TGTGCCAGTAGTATGAGGCAGGGCGAAGAGCCCCAGCATTTT.

The CDR3 nucleotides read TGTGCCAGCTCAACAGGGGATAATCGGAACACCGGGGAGCTGTTTTTT. This gives the protein CASSTGDNRNTGELFF. This chain uses TRBV18 with TRBJ2-2, with 7 bases fitting TRBD1. This CDR3 is 16 amino acids long. Germline loops: CDR1 KGHSH, CDR2 LQKENI. Trimming cost V 5 bases and J 1 base; bases outside gene matches: 7.

This sequence joins TRBV7-9 and TRBJ2-2; TRBD1 matches 9 bases. This CDR3 is 15 amino acids long. V lost 4 bases and J lost 7; bases outside the gene matches: 7. CDR1 is SEHNR, CDR2 FQNEAQ, per germline (reference sequence). The CDR3 loop reads CASSYYRGQGGELFF. The CDR3 DNA follows: TGTGCCAGCAGCTACTACAGGGGGCAAGGCGGGGAGCTGTTTTTT.

This chain joins TRBV27 and TRBJ2-3; a weak D match, TRBD1 (5 bases). Germline assignment: CDR1 MNHEY and CDR2 SMNVEV (reference sequence). The CDR3 length is 17 residues. V was clipped by 6 bases and J by 5 bases, with 24 bases between them. The CDR3 coding sequence is TGTGCCAGCAGGCATGTGGCAGGGCCCAACCAAGGAGATACGCAGTATTTT. Its protein product is CASRHVAGPNQGDTQYF.

CDR3 sequence: CASSQVPGLAIETQYF. Written as DNA, the CDR3 is TGTGCCAGCAGCCAGGTGCCGGGACTAGCGATAGAGACCCAGTACTTC. This sequence joins TRBV7-6 and TRBJ2-5, with 10 bases that match TRBD2. The CDR3 spans 16 residues. The V and J ends lost 5 bases and 4 bases, in that order; junction bases with no gene match: 10. CDR1 and CDR2 (germline): SGHVS, FNYEAQ.

V usage is TRBV5-8 and J usage is TRBJ2-2; D remains unclear. The CDR3 spans 15 residues. V lost 4 bases and J lost 6, with 16 bases in between. CDR1 is SGHTS, CDR2 YDEGEE, per germline. For the CDR3, the DNA is TGTGCCAGCAGCCCGGCTCGGGTTGGAGCCGGGGAGCTGTTTTTT. Translation: CASSPARVGAGELFF. The variable domain in full, with the rest retrieved from reference TRBV5-8 and TRBJ2-2, is EAGVTQSPTHLIKTRGQQATLRCSPISGHTSVYWYQQALGLGLQFLLWYDEGEERNRGNFPPRFSGRQFPNYSSELNVNALELEDSALYLCASSPARVGAGELFFGEGSRLTVL.

The CDR3 bases are TGTGCCAGCAGTCCAGGGGATCTGAACTATGGCTACACCTTC. Its protein is CASSPGDLNYGYTF. The chain combines TRBV28 with TRBJ1-2, with D possibly matching TRBD1 (6 bases). This CDR3 contains 14 residues. Trimming removed 5 bases from V and 2 bases from J, with 12 bases in between. From germline, CDR1 is MDHEN and CDR2 SYDVKM.

V gene TRBV7-9 combines with J gene TRBJ2-5, with TRBD1 identical over 7 bases. CDR1 is SEHNR and CDR2 is FQNEAQ in the germline V gene (reference sequence). This CDR3 has 15 residues. Unmatched junction bases numbered 8, after V lost 5 bases and J lost 2 bases. The CDR3 region is CASSPRGGGQETQYF. The CDR3 coding sequence is TGTGCCAGCAGCCCCAGAGGGGGCGGACAAGAGACCCAGTACTTC.

The rearrangement joins TRBV7-9 to TRBJ1-2, with 11 nucleotides matching TRBD1. This CDR3 is built from 15 residues. Germline-derived CDR1 and CDR2 are SEHNR and FQNEAQ (reference sequence). V lost 5 bases and J lost 4; bases outside the gene matches: 6. This CDR3 reads CASSPGQGAGYGYTF. As DNA, the CDR3 is TGTGCCAGCAGCCCAGGACAGGGGGCTGGCTATGGCTACACCTTC.

This clone was counted once. This chain links TRBV6-5 with TRBJ2-7, with 7 bases that match TRBD1. CDR1 and CDR2 from the germline V gene are MNHEY and SVGAGI. Losses at the gene ends were 6 bases for V and 3 bases for J; bases not matched to a gene: 2. The CDR3 sequence is 12 residues long. The CDR3 coding sequence is TGTGCCAGCAGAGGGACAGACTACGAGCAGTACTTC. Translated, it gives CASRGTDYEQYF.

The J gene is TRBJ1-2, the V gene TRBV19; D might be TRBD1 (5 bases). The CDR3 extends over 15 amino acids. The germline gives CDR1 LNHDA, CDR2 SQIVND (reference sequence). Trimming stripped 1 base from V and 3 bases from J, with 12 bases between. CDR3 coding DNA: TGTGCCAGTAGTATAGGGTGGACAACCGACTATGGCTACACCTTC. This translates into CASSIGWTTDYGYTF. Based on the CDR3 plus reference TRBV19 and TRBJ1-2, the full variable domain is DGGITQSPKYLFRKEGQNVTLSCEQNLNHDAMYWYRQDPGQGLRLIYYSQIVNDFQKGDIAEGYSVSREKKESFPLTVTSAQKNPTAFYLCASSIGWTTDYGYTFGSGTRLTVV.

This clone was picked up a small number of times. The J gene is TRBJ2-2, the V gene TRBV18; 14 bases match TRBD2. Unmatched junction bases numbered 8, after V lost 3 bases and J lost 5 bases. The CDR3 consists of 18 residues. Germline V lookup: CDR1 KGHSH, CDR2 LQKENI. The DNA of the CDR3 is TGTGCCAGCTCACCGAACGGACTAGCGGGGGGACTAACCGGGGAGCTGTTTTTT. Translating it yields CASSPNGLAGGLTGELFF. Combining the CDR3 with reference TRBV18 and TRBJ2-2 gives the whole variable domain NAGVMQNPRHLVRRRGQEARLRCSPMKGHSHVYWYRQLPEEGLKFMVYLQKENIIDESGMPKERFSAEFPKEGPSILRIQQVVRGDSAAYFCASSPNGLAGGLTGELFFGEGSRLTVL.

The chain combines TRBV9 with TRBJ2-1; weak D call: TRBD2 (5 bases). The CDR3 is 12 residues long. Germline loops: CDR1 SGDLS, CDR2 YYNGEE. Between the trimmed V and J ends, which lost 3 bases and 9 bases, there was a span of 10 bases. In DNA form, the CDR3 reads TGTGCCAGCAGCGGGTCTGGAGGTGAGCAGTTCTTC. Translated: CASSGSGGEQFF.

In DNA, the CDR3 is TGTGCCTGGAGCGCTAGCGGGGGCCGCTGGCAGTTCTTC. The encoded protein is CAWSASGGRWQFF. The V call is TRBV30, the J call TRBJ2-1; 10 bases align to TRBD2. Germline V gives CDR1 GTSNPN, CDR2 SVGIG (reference sequence). CDR3 length equals 13 residues. V lost 3 bases and J lost 12; bases outside the gene matches: 8.